Listed below are T cell receptor beta chains from one sample, sequenced in a study of a mutant IDH1 vaccine in newly diagnosed glioma. These receptors have no known antigen. Profiled with immunoSEQ multiplex PCR; TCRdb holds only in-frame clones, not every one. In the table there are some 60,000 clones, 84% of which are singletons. The sequenced sample was PBMCs, obtained from a glioma patient whose treatment included an IDH1 peptide vaccine. The receptors were gathered from a man younger than 40 with glioma. CDR3s include the opening cysteine and the closing phenylalanine or tryptophan. Each record gives: D gene, clone size, V gene, J gene, CDR3 protein, CDR3 DNA. D genes are given only for firm matches. Clone size is not always given. Where it is, it says once, few, many or a class for expanded clones.

D: .; size: .; V: TRBV15; J: TRBJ1-2; CDR3: CATSSGAGGYGYTF; DNA: TGTGCCACCAGCAGCGGGGCGGGAGGGTATGGCTACACCTTC
D: TRBD2; size: .; V: TRBV11-2; J: TRBJ2-5; CDR3: CASSLGSGKDETQYF; DNA: TGTGCCAGCAGCTTAGGTAGCGGGAAGGACGAGACCCAGTACTTC
D: .; size: .; V: TRBV30; J: TRBJ2-2; CDR3: CAWSRSGELFF; DNA: TGTGCCTGGAGTCGGTCCGGGGAGCTGTTTTTT
D: .; size: .; V: TRBV28; J: TRBJ1-5; CDR3: CASRVFGNNQPQHF; DNA: TGTGCCAGCAGGGTTTTCGGCAACAATCAGCCCCAGCATTTT
D: .; size: .; V: TRBV7-3; J: TRBJ1-3; CDR3: CASSFTPGHFFSGNTIYF; DNA: TGTGCCAGCAGCTTCACACCGGGACACTTCTTCTCTGGAAACACCATATATTTT
D: .; size: once; V: TRBV9; J: TRBJ2-3; CDR3: CASSVGSTDTQYF; DNA: TGTGCCAGCAGCGTAGGTAGCACAGATACGCAGTATTTT
D: TRBD1; size: .; V: TRBV13; J: TRBJ1-2; CDR3: CASSLGQSRRLYGYTF; DNA: TGTGCCAGCAGCTTGGGACAGTCCCGCCGTCTATATGGCTACACCTTC
D: .; size: .; V: TRBV19; J: TRBJ1-2; CDR3: CASSINYGYTF; DNA: TGTGCCAGTAGTATAAACTATGGCTACACCTTC
D: .; size: .; V: TRBV5-6; J: TRBJ1-2; CDR3: CASSWSVGGGTF; DNA: .
D: .; size: .; V: TRBV7-2; J: TRBJ1-2; CDR3: CASSPAGRIQRSGYTF; DNA: TGTGCCAGCAGCCCCGCGGGTAGGATTCAAAGGAGTGGCTACACCTTC
D: .; size: .; V: TRBV25-1; J: TRBJ1-2; CDR3: CASSGGSGATSYGYTF; DNA: TGTGCCAGCAGTGGGGGGTCGGGGGCCACTAGCTATGGCTACACCTTC
D: .; size: .; V: TRBV28; J: TRBJ2-3; CDR3: CASNLGQLQDTQYF; DNA: TGTGCCAGCAACCTCGGACAGCTCCAGGATACGCAGTATTTT
D: .; size: .; V: TRBV11-2; J: TRBJ1-2; CDR3: CASSLGSYGYTF; DNA: TGTGCCAGCAGCTTAGGGTCCTATGGCTACACCTTC
D: .; size: .; V: TRBV5-4; J: TRBJ2-1; CDR3: CASSLVPYNEQFF; DNA: TGTGCCAGCAGCTTGGTCCCCTACAATGAGCAGTTCTTC
D: .; size: .; V: TRBV6-1; J: TRBJ1-3; CDR3: CATRMSLGGNTIYF; DNA: TGTGCCACGAGGATGTCCCTCGGTGGAAACACCATATATTTT
D: .; size: .; V: TRBV2; J: TRBJ2-5; CDR3: CASHGGSGQRGGETQYF; DNA: TGTGCCAGTCACGGTGGTAGCGGACAGAGGGGTGGGGAGACCCAGTACTTC
D: TRBD2; size: .; V: TRBV7-2; J: TRBJ2-3; CDR3: CASSFRTSGSGTQYF; DNA: TGTGCCAGCAGCTTCAGGACTAGCGGGAGCGGTACGCAGTATTTT
D: .; size: .; V: TRBV28; J: TRBJ1-3; CDR3: CASSFLLQGSSGNTIYF; DNA: TGTGCCAGCAGTTTCCTCCTCCAAGGGAGCTCTGGAAACACCATATATTTT
D: TRBD2; size: .; V: TRBV10-3; J: TRBJ2-1; CDR3: CAISESSSSGSNLVDEQFF; DNA: TGTGCCATCAGTGAGTCGAGCTCGAGCGGGAGTAATCTTGTCGATGAGCAGTTCTTC
D: .; size: .; V: TRBV11-1; J: TRBJ2-1; CDR3: CASSLNGESSYNEQFF; DNA: TGTGCCAGCAGCTTAAACGGGGAGAGCTCCTACAATGAGCAGTTCTTC
D: .; size: .; V: TRBV4-3; J: TRBJ1-4; CDR3: CASSQRGFNEKLFF; DNA: TGCGCCAGCAGCCAGCGAGGGTTTAATGAAAAACTGTTTTTT
D: TRBD1; size: .; V: TRBV4-1; J: TRBJ2-3; CDR3: CASSRLDRGLADTQYF; DNA: TGCGCCAGCAGCCGACTGGACAGGGGTCTTGCAGATACGCAGTATTTT
D: TRBD2; size: .; V: TRBV7-9; J: TRBJ2-1; CDR3: CASRPRGTSFGNEQFF; DNA: TGTGCCAGCAGGCCCCGTGGGACTAGCTTCGGCAATGAGCAGTTCTTC
D: .; size: few; V: TRBV4-1; J: TRBJ1-1; CDR3: CASTGFSMNTEAFF; DNA: TGCGCCAGCACCGGATTTTCCATGAACACTGAAGCTTTCTTT
D: .; size: .; V: TRBV5-1; J: TRBJ2-1; CDR3: CASSLDPGYEQFF; DNA: TGCGCCAGCAGCTTGGATCCTGGGTATGAGCAGTTCTTC
D: TRBD1; size: .; V: TRBV6-6; J: TRBJ1-2; CDR3: CASSSRDRGYYGYTF; DNA: TGTGCCAGCAGTTCCCGGGACAGGGGTTACTATGGCTACACCTTC
D: .; size: .; V: TRBV6-1; J: TRBJ1-1; CDR3: CASSVQVNTEAFF; DNA: TGTGCCAGCAGTGTACAGGTTAACACTGAAGCTTTCTTT
D: TRBD1; size: .; V: TRBV6-5; J: TRBJ2-7; CDR3: CASSPTGQGPPEQYF; DNA: TGTGCCAGCAGTCCCACGGGACAGGGACCCCCAGAGCAGTACTTC
D: TRBD2; size: .; V: TRBV5-1; J: TRBJ2-7; CDR3: CASSFMAGGSYEQYF; DNA: TGCGCCAGCAGCTTTATGGCGGGAGGATCCTACGAGCAGTACTTC
D: .; size: .; V: TRBV11-2; J: TRBJ2-7; CDR3: CASSLGQNSYEQYF; DNA: TGTGCCAGCAGCCTAGGACAGAACTCCTACGAGCAGTACTTC
D: .; size: .; V: TRBV9; J: TRBJ2-7; CDR3: CASSVEGTYEQYF; DNA: TGTGCCAGCAGCGTAGAGGGGACCTACGAGCAGTACTTC
D: .; size: .; V: TRBV5-4; J: TRBJ2-1; CDR3: CASSPQGRLSSYNEQFF; DNA: TGTGCCAGCAGCCCTCAGGGGCGCCTCTCATCCTACAATGAGCAGTTCTTC
D: TRBD2; size: .; V: TRBV5-1; J: TRBJ2-5; CDR3: CASSPTTGASGSETQYF; DNA: TGCGCCAGCAGCCCTACTACGGGGGCTAGCGGGAGTGAGACCCAGTACTTC
D: .; size: .; V: TRBV7-9; J: TRBJ2-2; CDR3: CASSLILTAGELFF; DNA: TGTGCCAGCAGCTTAATTCTTACAGCCGGGGAGCTGTTTTTT
D: .; size: .; V: TRBV7-2; J: TRBJ2-1; CDR3: CASSLDSLNYNEQFF; DNA: TGTGCCAGCAGCTTAGACTCGCTGAACTACAATGAGCAGTTCTTC